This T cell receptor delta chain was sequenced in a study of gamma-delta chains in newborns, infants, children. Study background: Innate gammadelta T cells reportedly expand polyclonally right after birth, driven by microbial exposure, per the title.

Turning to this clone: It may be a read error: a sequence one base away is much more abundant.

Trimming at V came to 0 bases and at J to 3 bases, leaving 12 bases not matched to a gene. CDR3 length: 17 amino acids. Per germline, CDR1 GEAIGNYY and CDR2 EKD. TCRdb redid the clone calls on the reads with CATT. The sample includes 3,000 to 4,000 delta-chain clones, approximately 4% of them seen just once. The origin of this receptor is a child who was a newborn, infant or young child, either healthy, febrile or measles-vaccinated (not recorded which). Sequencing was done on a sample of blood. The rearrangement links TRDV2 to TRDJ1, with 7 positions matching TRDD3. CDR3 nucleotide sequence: TGTGCCTGTGACACCGTTGGTGGGGGACCCTACGCCGATAAACTCATCTTT. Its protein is CACDTVGGGPYADKLIF.